The T cell receptor (beta chain) described here comes from a study of control samples from healthy donors and cancer patients. Data came from immunoSEQ multiplex PCR; TCRdb stores just in-frame clones and leaves some out. The sample consists of over 100,000 clones, about 91% of them appearing once. Deletions cut 6 bases from V and 2 bases from J, with 14 bases between. This CDR3 contains 15 residues. Germline V gene sequence: CDR1 SNHLY, CDR2 FYNNEI. This clone was detected only a few times. The material sequenced was blood. The TCR originated in a man in his forties or fifties in good health. The chain is built from TRBV2 and TRBJ1-3; weak D call: TRBD1 (6 bases). DNA of the CDR3: TGTGCCAGCAGAACCTCAGCAGGGGCTGGAAACACCATATATTTT. Translation gives CASRTSAGAGNTIYF.